These T cell receptor beta chains were read from a single sample in a study of T cells after yellow fever vaccination. TCRdb used MiXCR to reprocess the 5' RACE reads, holding one entry per CDR3 protein. The repertoire consists of some 150,000 distinct CDR3 sequences, with approximately 6.6% occurring once and the leading ten covering over 0.55%. This specimen consisted of CD4+ T cells sorted from PBMCs, obtained 10 days after the yellow fever booster vaccination. The receptors come from a man in his thirties or forties who received the YFV17D yellow fever vaccine. Both conserved end residues are part of each CDR3. D genes are given only for firm matches. Size is stated for part of the rows, as once, few or many counts, or as a class when the clone is expanded.

TGTGCCAGCAGCGACCCTAGCGGGAGGTACAATGAGCAGTTCTTC CASSDPSGRYNEQFF TRBV7-3 TRBD2 TRBJ2-1 many
TGTGCCAGCAGTTACGGGGGGGCAGGAGAGACCCAGTACTTC CASSYGGAGETQYF TRBV6-5 - TRBJ2-5 many
TGTGCCAGCAGTCAAACGATCGGGACGGTACCCTACGAGCAGTACTTC CASSQTIGTVPYEQYF TRBV6-1 - TRBJ2-7 many
TGCGCCAGCAGCTTGGCCGGGACTAATGCTTACGAGCAGTACTTC CASSLAGTNAYEQYF TRBV5-1 TRBD2 TRBJ2-7 many
TGTGCTAGTGGTTTGGCAAACTTAGGCTACACCTTC CASGLANLGYTF TRBV12-5 - TRBJ1-2 few
TGCAGTGCTTCCAGTCCCGTGAGGAACACCGGGGAGCTGTTTTTT CSASSPVRNTGELFF TRBV20-1 - TRBJ2-2 many
TGCAGTGCTAGCCTGACAGGGCGGAATCAGCCCCAGCATTTT CSASLTGRNQPQHF TRBV20-1 TRBD1 TRBJ1-5 many
TGTGCCAGCAGCGAAGGACTAGCGGGAATCCTCTACAATGAGCAGTTCTTC CASSEGLAGILYNEQFF TRBV7-2 TRBD2 TRBJ2-1 many
TGCAGCTTTAAGGGGGGCGGGAGAAGCACAGATACGCAGTATTTT CSFKGGGRSTDTQYF TRBV29-1 - TRBJ2-3 few
TGTGCCAGCAGTACTTTAGATACGCAGTATTTT CASSTLDTQYF TRBV12-3/TRBV12-4 - TRBJ2-3 many
TGTGCCAGCAGAGAGGGACAGGGAAATTTCGCGCAGTACTTC CASREGQGNFAQYF TRBV6-1 TRBD1 TRBJ2-7 -
TGCAGTGCTAGTCAGGACCCCAGATCGCCCCAGCATTTT CSASQDPRSPQHF TRBV20-1 - TRBJ1-5 many
TGTGCCAGCAGCCCCCACAGTTCCACTGAAGCTTTCTTT CASSPHSSTEAFF TRBV7-2 - TRBJ1-1 many
TGCAGCGCCCAACCGGGCCTACTATGGGAGACCCAGTACTTC CSAQPGLLWETQYF TRBV29-1 - TRBJ2-5 many
TGCAGCGTTGAGTTTCTTAGGGATAAAATCAATGAGCAGTTCTTC CSVEFLRDKINEQFF TRBV29-1 - TRBJ2-1 many
TGTGCCAGCAGCTTCCGGCCCCCGCGAGGCGAGCAGTACTTC CASSFRPPRGEQYF TRBV7-2 - TRBJ2-7 few
TGCAGGGCTGGGGGGGACCACAATGAGCAGTTCTTC CRAGGDHNEQFF TRBV29-1 TRBD2 TRBJ2-1 many
TGTGCCAGCAGCGAGACAGGGACCAAAAACATTCAGTACTTC CASSETGTKNIQYF TRBV25-1 TRBD1 TRBJ2-4 many
TGCAGTGCTACGATTCGGGCGTGGTACACAGATACGCAGTATTTT CSATIRAWYTDTQYF TRBV20-1 - TRBJ2-3 many
TGCGCCAGCGGGATGCTAGCGGGAACGGGTGAGCAGTTCTTC CASGMLAGTGEQFF TRBV10-2 TRBD2 TRBJ2-1 many
TGCGCCAGCAGCCAAGATGGACAGGGGAAAAACTATGGCTACACCTTC CASSQDGQGKNYGYTF TRBV4-3 TRBD1 TRBJ1-2 many
TGTGCCACCAGCAGAGACACTAACTATGGCTACACCTTC CATSRDTNYGYTF TRBV15 - TRBJ1-2 few
TGTGCCAGCAGCTTGATGGTAAAGGGGGACGAGCAGTACTTC CASSLMVKGDEQYF TRBV5-5 - TRBJ2-7 many
TGCGCCAGCAGCTTGGGGATACTCGACGAGCAGTACTTC CASSLGILDEQYF TRBV5-1 - TRBJ2-7 many
TGCGCCAGCAGCCCCGGGGTGAGGTGGGACCCCCTGGAAGATGGCGGGGAGCTGTTTTTT CASSPGVRWDPLEDGGELFF TRBV5-1 - TRBJ2-2 many
TGTGCCAGCAGTACAGGACTAGCGGGATCTGAGCAGTTCTTC CASSTGLAGSEQFF TRBV27 TRBD2 TRBJ2-1 -
TGTGCCAGTAGCTCTTCCACCTCATGGCAGTTCTTC CASSSSTSWQFF TRBV19 - TRBJ2-1 many
TGTGCCAGCAGCTTAAGGACTAGCGGGAGAACCCAGTACTTC CASSLRTSGRTQYF TRBV7-9 TRBD2 TRBJ2-5 many
TGTGCCAGCAACCCGGGTGGTCTACTGAACACCGGGGAGCTGTTTTTT CASNPGGLLNTGELFF TRBV9 - TRBJ2-2 many
TGCAGTGCTAGGGTAGATCCTAGCACAGATACGCAGTATTTT CSARVDPSTDTQYF TRBV20-1 - TRBJ2-3 many
TGCGCCAGCAGAACCCGGACTAGCGGGACTACAGATACGCAGTATTTT CASRTRTSGTTDTQYF TRBV5-1 TRBD2 TRBJ2-3 few
TGTGCCAGCAGCCAAGAACTACTAGCGGGAGGGGTGAAGCAGTTCTTC CASSQELLAGGVKQFF TRBV3-1 TRBD2 TRBJ2-1 many
TGTGCCAGCAGTTCCCGGGAGGGCCTCGCAGATACGCAGTATTTT CASSSREGLADTQYF TRBV12-3/TRBV12-4 TRBD2 TRBJ2-3 many
TGTGCCAGCAGCTTGGCCGGGACTGGCTTGAGGAAGACCCAGTACTTC CASSLAGTGLRKTQYF TRBV7-2 - TRBJ2-5 few
TGTGCCAGCAGGCTTGACAGGGGTGAAGCTTTCTTT CASRLDRGEAFF TRBV6-5 TRBD1 TRBJ1-1 -
TGTGCCAGCAGCTTAGACGCGGTAGCGGGAGGAGATACGCAGTATTTT CASSLDAVAGGDTQYF TRBV7-9 TRBD2 TRBJ2-3 few
TGTGCCAGCAGCTTAAAATTCACCGGGGAGCTGTTTTTT CASSLKFTGELFF TRBV7-3 - TRBJ2-2 many
TGTGCCAGCAGCACACCGGGACAGGGGCCCGGGGAGCTGTTTTTT CASSTPGQGPGELFF TRBV5-4 TRBD1 TRBJ2-2 -
TGTGCCAGCGCAGGGGGGGTGGACACTGAAGCTTTCTTT CASAGGVDTEAFF TRBV9 TRBD1 TRBJ1-1 many
TGTGCCAGCAGTTACTCGAGCTATACGCAGTATTTT CASSYSSYTQYF TRBV6-6 - TRBJ2-3 many
TGTGCCACCAGCAGAGGGGACAGGGTGGGCCAGCCCCAGCATTTT CATSRGDRVGQPQHF TRBV15 TRBD1 TRBJ1-5 many
TGTGCCAGCAGCCAAGAGGTATTAACACTCTCTGGAAACACCATATATTTT CASSQEVLTLSGNTIYF TRBV14 - TRBJ1-3 many
TGTGCCACCTCACCTGCAGGGGGGTATTCTGAGCAGTTCTTC CATSPAGGYSEQFF TRBV14 - TRBJ2-1 many
TGCGCCAGCAATCCACAGGGGGCGTTGTGGGATATCTTCTATGGCTACACCTTC CASNPQGALWDIFYGYTF TRBV10-2 TRBD1 TRBJ1-2 few
TGTGCCATCGGACAGGGTAGTTCAGATACGCAGTATTTT CAIGQGSSDTQYF TRBV10-3 TRBD1 TRBJ2-3 many